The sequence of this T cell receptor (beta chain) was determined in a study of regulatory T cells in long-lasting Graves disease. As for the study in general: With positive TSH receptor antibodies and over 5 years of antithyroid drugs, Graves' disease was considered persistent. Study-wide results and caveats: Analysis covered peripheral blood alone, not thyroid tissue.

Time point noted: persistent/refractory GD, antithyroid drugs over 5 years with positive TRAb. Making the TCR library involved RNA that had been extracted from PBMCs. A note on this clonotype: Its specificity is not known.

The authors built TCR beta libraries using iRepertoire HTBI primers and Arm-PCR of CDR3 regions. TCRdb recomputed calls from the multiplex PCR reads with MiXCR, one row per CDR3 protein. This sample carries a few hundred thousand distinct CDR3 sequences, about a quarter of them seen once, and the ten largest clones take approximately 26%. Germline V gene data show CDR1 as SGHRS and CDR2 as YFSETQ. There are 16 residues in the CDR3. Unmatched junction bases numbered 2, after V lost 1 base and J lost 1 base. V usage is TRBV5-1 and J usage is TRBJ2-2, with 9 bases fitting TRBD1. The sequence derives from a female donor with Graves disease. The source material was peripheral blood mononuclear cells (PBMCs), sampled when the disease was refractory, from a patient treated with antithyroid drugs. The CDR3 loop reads CASSLWGQGNTGELFF. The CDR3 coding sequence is TGCGCCAGCAGCTTGTGGGGACAGGGGAACACCGGGGAGCTGTTTTTT.